One sample yielded the 17 T cell receptor beta chains listed below, sequenced in a study of CDR3 diversity in severe acne (dated by TCRdb to between 2017 and 2020). Receptor amplification or capture employed PCR. Sequencing was performed on an Illumina HiSeq 2000. TCRdb handled the public reads itself, with Q25 trimming in fastp and clone calling in MiXCR, and kept productive beta chains. One record per CDR3 amino acid sequence lists the most common genes and DNA. A total of 100,000 or so distinct CDR3 sequences appear in this sample, about half of them only once. Over 10% of the sample lies in the top ten. The specimen was blood. The receptors derive from a male donor with acne.

This chain connects TRBV2 to TRBJ2-5; 7 positions match TRBD2. The tail of the sequence fits TRBJ2-1 better, so the J call may be wrong. The CDR3 has 11 amino acids. The germline CDR1 and CDR2 sequences are SNHLY and FYNNEI. The CDR3 spells CASSAASGQFF. CDR3 in DNA: TGTGCCAGCAGTGCGGCTAGCGGGCAGTTCTTC.

V usage is TRBV6-6 and J usage is TRBJ1-1; D gene unclear. The CDR3 contains 13 residues. Trimming shortened V by 4 bases and J by 1 base, and 7 bases separated the two germline ends. Germline V gene sequence: CDR1 MNHNY, CDR2 SVGAGI (reference sequence). CDR3 sequence reads: CASSSAGNTEAFF. CDR3 nucleotides: TGTGCCAGCAGTTCGGCAGGGAACACTGAAGCTTTCTTT.

This clonotype was seen repeatedly, ten times or more. This chain links TRBV29-1 with TRBJ1-1; the D gene is possibly TRBD1 (5 bases). This CDR3 region has 15 residues. The V and J ends lost 0 bases and 4 bases respectively, with 15 bases between them. Germline-derived CDR1 and CDR2 are SQVTM and ANQGSEA. The chain's CDR3 is CSVEDSRGWVTEAFF. The DNA of the CDR3 is TGCAGCGTTGAAGATTCCCGGGGGTGGGTCACTGAAGCTTTCTTT. The full variable domain, with the rest looked up from reference TRBV29-1 and TRBJ1-1, is SAVISQKPSRDICQRGTSLTIQCQVDSQVTMMFWYRQQPGQSLTLIATANQGSEATYESGFVIDKFPISRPNLTFSTLTVSNMSPEDSSIYLCSVEDSRGWVTEAFFGQGTRLTVV.

The chain couples TRBV5-5 to TRBJ1-2; D is unresolved. V lost 0 bases to trimming and J lost 2 bases, with 11 bases between them. The germline V gene encodes CDR1 SGHKS and CDR2 YYEKEE (reference sequence). This CDR3 is 15 amino acids long. The CDR3 is CASSLGRDSNYGYTF. The CDR3 DNA is TGTGCCAGCAGCTTGGGGAGGGATTCCAACTATGGCTACACCTTC.

This clonotype was detected only a few times. The V call is TRBV11-2, the J call TRBJ2-3, with 8 nucleotides matching TRBD2. Germline CDR1 and CDR2: SGHAT and FQNNGV. The V segment lost 1 base and the J segment 0 bases; nucleotides outside the gene matches: 9. The CDR3 has 18 residues. CDR3 in DNA: TGTGCCAGCAGCTTAGGGCTCGGGGGGGTTTTAAGCACAGATACGCAGTATTTT. Its translation: CASSLGLGGVLSTDTQYF. Variable domain in full (rest from reference TRBV11-2 and TRBJ2-3): EAGVAQSPRYKIIEKRQSVAFWCNPISGHATLYWYQQILGQGPKLLIQFQNNGVVDDSQLPKDRFSAERLKGVDSTLKIQPAKLEDSAVYLCASSLGLGGVLSTDTQYFGPGTRLTVL.

This clonotype was picked up many times. The chain links TRBV7-8 to TRBJ2-5; D might be TRBD2 (6 bases). Deletions cut 1 base from V and 7 bases from J, with 13 bases between. Per the germline V gene, CDR1 is SGHVS and CDR2 is FQNEAQ. The CDR3 extends over 14 amino acids. CDR3 bases: TGTGCCAGCAGCTTAGTGGACTATGGGGGGACCCAGTACTTC. Protein sequence: CASSLVDYGGTQYF.

This clonotype occurred many times. The chain uses TRBV2 and TRBJ2-7, with D perhaps matching TRBD1 or TRBD2 (6 bases each). CDR1 is SNHLY and CDR2 is FYNNEI in the germline V gene. Trimming pared 3 bases from V and 1 base from J, leaving 13 bases between. The CDR3 spans 15 residues. CDR3 in DNA: TGTGCCAGCAGTGAGGGTTGGGGGGCATCCTACGAGCAGTACTTC. Its protein product is CASSEGWGASYEQYF.

The V and J genes are TRBV7-2 and TRBJ2-5; D unresolved. Germline CDR1 reads SGHTA; CDR2 reads FQGNSA. Deletions cut 0 bases from V and 5 bases from J, with 16 bases between. The CDR3 extends over 16 amino acids. CDR3 DNA sequence: TGTGCCAGCAGCTTAGCGAGCTTAGACAACTCCGAGACCCAGTACTTC. Translation: CASSLASLDNSETQYF.

The chain is built from TRBV19 and TRBJ2-7; 12 bases align to TRBD1. The CDR3 contains 15 residues. V gave up 4 bases and J gave up 6 bases; unmatched junction bases: 7. Per germline, CDR1 LNHDA and CDR2 SQIVND (reference sequence). CDR3: CASSKRRDRGREQYF. The CDR3 DNA is TGTGCCAGTAGTAAAAGACGGGACAGGGGGCGCGAGCAGTACTTC.

This clonotype qualifies as medium-sized (0.01 to 0.1%). V gene TRBV20-1 combines with J gene TRBJ2-5; 7 bases fit TRBD2. This CDR3 has 13 amino acids. Germline trimming cut 0 bases from V and 4 bases from J; bases unmatched to any gene: 2. CDR1 and CDR2 (germline): DFQATT, SNEGSKA (reference sequence). CDR3 nucleotide sequence: TGCAGTGCTAGAGAGGGGACTATAGAGACCCAGTACTTC. It specifies CSAREGTIETQYF.

The chain joins TRBV28 to TRBJ1-2; maybe TRBD1 (6 bases). CDR3 length equals 12 residues. V shed 7 bases and J shed 8 bases, with 14 bases lying between them. Germline V gene sequence: CDR1 MDHEN, CDR2 SYDVKM. The CDR3 region is CASNRGGYGYTF. In DNA, the CDR3 is TGTGCCAGCAATCGGGGGGGCTACGGCTACACCTTC.

This clonotype was found many times. The chain recombines TRBV5-4 with TRBJ2-1, with D maybe TRBD2 (6 bases). The CDR3 has 16 amino acids. V was trimmed by 0 bases and J by 6 bases, leaving 16 bases between them. The V gene's germline CDR1 is SGHNT and CDR2 YYREEE (reference sequence). The CDR3 bases are TGTGCCAGCAGCTTGGCACCATCGGGGGAAGTCAATGAGCAGTTCTTC. The encoded protein is CASSLAPSGEVNEQFF.

By proportion, this clonotype is medium-sized (0.01 to 0.1%). This chain uses TRBV10-3 with TRBJ1-6; weak D call: TRBD1 (6 bases). Germline V gives CDR1 ENHRY, CDR2 SYGVKD. V was trimmed by 0 bases and J by 8 bases, leaving 17 bases between them. This CDR3 has 17 residues. CDR3 nucleotides: TGTGCCATCAGTGAGTCGGGGGGCCCGAGGAGATATTCACCCCTCCACTTT. Translation: CAISESGGPRRYSPLHF.

The chain joins TRBV10-3 to TRBJ1-1; D unclear. The CDR3 length is 11 residues. Germline V gene data show CDR1 as ENHRY and CDR2 as SYGVKD. Between the trimmed V and J ends, which lost 11 bases and 9 bases, there was a span of 16 bases. In DNA, the CDR3 is TGTGCCTCCCGGGCTCGGGGAAAAGCTTTCTTT. This translates into CASRARGKAFF.

This clonotype was recorded at least ten times. This chain joins TRBV20-1 and TRBJ2-6, with D perhaps TRBD1 or TRBD2 (5 bases each). The CDR3 is 14 residues long. CDR1 is DFQATT and CDR2 is SNEGSKA in the germline V gene (reference sequence). V shed 5 bases and J shed 3 bases, with 11 bases lying between them. CDR3: CSAQRGGGANVLTF. The CDR3 bases are TGCAGTGCTCAGAGGGGTGGTGGGGCCAACGTCCTGACTTTC.

This clonotype was observed a few times. The chain joins TRBV6-5 to TRBJ2-7; a possible D gene is TRBD2 (5 bases). The length of the CDR3 is 15 residues. Germline assignment: CDR1 MNHEY and CDR2 SVGAGI. V lost 2 bases and J lost 4, with 15 bases in between. The CDR3 is CASSYTGLVAYEQYF. CDR3 nucleotides: TGTGCCAGCAGTTACACCGGACTTGTTGCGTACGAGCAGTACTTC.

For this clonotype: The junction does not match germline at one end; this may be a read error. CDR3 DNA sequence: TGCAGCGCCCCGTTGGGACAGGGAATCTACGAGCGGTACTTC. Translation gives CSAPLGQGIYERYF. This chain joins TRBV20-1 and TRBJ2-7; 9 positions agree with TRBD1. The CDR3 loop spans 14 amino acids. Germline V gene lookup returns CDR1 DFQATT and CDR2 SNEGSKA (reference sequence).